A selection of T cell receptor beta chains follows, all from one sample in a study of cytotoxic CD8 clonotypes in ibrutinib-treated CLL. Profiling relied on immunoSEQ multiplex PCR, and the TCRdb table lists in-frame clones only, not all of them. The sample has around 20,000 clones; roughly 75% are singletons. Material: PBMCs, obtained before ibrutinib treatment. The receptors shown here come from a human donor with chronic lymphocytic leukemia. Both conserved end residues are part of each CDR3. D genes are given only for firm matches. Clone size is given for some rows only: seen once, a few or many times, or a class if the clone is expanded.

15	TRBD2	NA	TRBV6-1	TRBJ2-1	TGTGCCAGCTATGGACTAGCGGGTGCTCGGGGTGAGCAGTTCTTC	CASYGLAGARGEQFF
11	NA	NA	TRBV11-2	TRBJ2-1	TGTGCCAGCAGCGCCCCTTTAGAGCAGTTCTTC	CASSAPLEQFF
17	NA	NA	TRBV6-4	TRBJ1-2	TGTGCCAGCAGTGACTCCGGCTATGGGGCAGGGAACTATGGCTACACCTTC	CASSDSGYGAGNYGYTF
11	NA	NA	TRBV30	TRBJ1-1	TGTGCCTGGATGCCGAACACTGAAGCTTTCTTT	CAWMPNTEAFF
11	NA	few	TRBV30	TRBJ1-2	TGTGCCTGGAGTATGGGCCCCGTCCCCACCTTC	CAWSMGPVPTF
15	TRBD1	NA	TRBV27	TRBJ2-1	TGTGCCAGCAGTTTTCCAGGGACAGGTTCCAATGAGCAGTTCTTC	CASSFPGTGSNEQFF
14	NA	NA	TRBV10-1	TRBJ1-1	TGCGCCAGCAGTGAGTCGGGGAGACGGACTGAAGCTTTCTTT	CASSESGRRTEAFF
13	NA	NA	TRBV30	TRBJ2-3	TGTGCCTGGAGCCCAAGGGGGACAGATACGCAGTATTTT	CAWSPRGTDTQYF
13	NA	NA	TRBV6-5	TRBJ1-1	TGTGCCAGCAGACGACAGTCGAACACTGAAGCTTTCTTT	CASRRQSNTEAFF
14	NA	NA	TRBV5-5	TRBJ2-5	TGTGCCAGCAGCTTGGGGGACTCCATCGTGACCCAGTACTTC	CASSLGDSIVTQYF
17	NA	NA	TRBV12-5	TRBJ1-2	TGTGCTAGTGGTTTGGTTGTGGCAGGGGCCGCCCTGGATGGCTACACCTTC	CASGLVVAGAALDGYTF
18	NA	NA	TRBV14	TRBJ1-3	TGTGCCAGCAGCCGTCACTCCCCCGCCGGACGTTCTGGAAACACCATATATTTT	CASSRHSPAGRSGNTIYF
13	NA	NA	TRBV27	TRBJ1-2	TGTGCCAGCAGTTTAAGTGGGGTGAGGGGCTACACCTTC	CASSLSGVRGYTF
12	NA	NA	TRBV18	TRBJ1-1	TGTGCCAGCTCAAGCAGGGTCACTGAAGCTTTCTTT	CASSSRVTEAFF
15	TRBD1	NA	TRBV5-6	TRBJ1-1	TGTGCCAGCAGTGGGGACAGTAGAAGGGACACTGAAGCTTTCTTT	CASSGDSRRDTEAFF
12	NA	NA	TRBV18	TRBJ1-1	TGTGCCAGCTCACGAGTGGGCACTGAAGCTTTCTTT	CASSRVGTEAFF
13	NA	NA	TRBV27	TRBJ1-1	TGTGCCAGCAGACACAGGAACCTCACTGAAGCTTTCTTT	CASRHRNLTEAFF
13	NA	NA	TRBV5-1	TRBJ2-7	TGCGCCAGCAGCTTGGAGGCAGGTCGGGAGCAGTACTTC	CASSLEAGREQYF
16	NA	NA	TRBV5-6	TRBJ2-3	TGTGCCAGAGCCGCAACAGGGTACTACCAGGCAGATACGCAGTATTTT	CARAATGYYQADTQYF
15	TRBD2	NA	TRBV19	TRBJ2-3	TGTGCCAGTAGTCCAGCGGGGGGGTACACAGATACGCAGTATTTT	CASSPAGGYTDTQYF
16	TRBD2	once	TRBV28	TRBJ2-3	TGTGCCAGCAGGGCCCGGACTAGCGGGACACCTTATACGCAGTATTTT	CASRARTSGTPYTQYF
16	TRBD1	NA	TRBV19	TRBJ1-5	TGTGCCAGTAGTACCGGTATGGGACAGATCAATCAGCCCCAGCATTTT	CASSTGMGQINQPQHF
15	NA	NA	TRBV5-5	TRBJ1-1	TGTGCCAGCAGCCCTCGGGTATTGGGGGACACTGAAGCTTTCTTT	CASSPRVLGDTEAFF
14	NA	few	TRBV5-6	TRBJ1-2	TGTGCCAGCAGCTTGGGGGTAACGGCGGGCGGCTACACCTTC	CASSLGVTAGGYTF
14	NA	NA	TRBV2	TRBJ1-1	TGTGCCAGCAGTGAAAGTCGAATGAACACTGAAGCTTTCTTT	CASSESRMNTEAFF
16	NA	NA	TRBV6-1	TRBJ1-3	TGTGCCAGCAGTGACCTCAGGGGAAAGTCTGGAAACACCATATATTTT	CASSDLRGKSGNTIYF
15	TRBD2	NA	TRBV11-1	TRBJ2-7	TGTGCCAGCAGCTCCAAGACTAGCGGGAGCCGGGAGCAGTACTTC	CASSSKTSGSREQYF
15	TRBD1	NA	TRBV4-2	TRBJ1-2	TGTGCCAGCAGCCGGCGGACAGGAGCTAACTATGGCTACACCTTC	CASSRRTGANYGYTF
16	NA	NA	TRBV4-1	TRBJ1-3	TGCGCCAGCAGCCTAGAGGGCAGTTCCTCTGGAAACACCATATATTTT	CASSLEGSSSGNTIYF
16	TRBD2	NA	TRBV5-1	TRBJ2-1	TGCGCCAGCAGCGTCTCGGGACTAGCGGGAAACAATGAGCAGTTCTTC	CASSVSGLAGNNEQFF
16	TRBD1	few	TRBV5-1	TRBJ1-2	TGCGCCAGCAGCGGGGACAGACGCGGTAGGGACTATGGCTACACCTTC	CASSGDRRGRDYGYTF
10	NA	NA	TRBV6-6	TRBJ1-1	TGTGCCAGCAGTTACCCCGAAGCTTTCTTT	CASSYPEAFF
15	NA	NA	TRBV4-3	TRBJ2-7	TGCGCCAGCAGCCAAGATTTCGGGCAGATCTACGAGCAGTACTTC	CASSQDFGQIYEQYF
16	TRBD1	NA	TRBV2	TRBJ2-2	TGTGCCAGCAGTGCACAGCAAGGGGGCTCGACCGGGGAGCTGTTTTTT	CASSAQQGGSTGELFF
14	NA	NA	TRBV6-5	TRBJ2-2	TGTGCCAGCAGTTACGAGGGGGTGGGCGGGGAGCTGTTTTTT	CASSYEGVGGELFF
14	TRBD1	NA	TRBV18	TRBJ2-2	TGTGCCAGCTCAAGGACAGGGAGCACCGGGGAGCTGTTTTTT	CASSRTGSTGELFF
12	NA	NA	TRBV28	TRBJ1-1	TGTGCCAGCAGTTTAGCGACCCGGCGGGCTTTCTTT	CASSLATRRAFF
16	TRBD1	NA	TRBV4-1	TRBJ1-3	TGCGCCAGCAGCCACCATGGACAGGGGGCGGGAAACACCATATATTTT	CASSHHGQGAGNTIYF
18	TRBD2	NA	TRBV9	TRBJ2-3	TGTGCCAGCAGCCCTCACGGGGGGACTAGCGCTAGCACAGATACGCAGTATTTT	CASSPHGGTSASTDTQYF
18	TRBD2	NA	TRBV4-1	TRBJ2-5	TGCGCCAGCAGCCAACGATTAGCGGGGGGGCCTGCTCAAGAGACCCAGTACTTC	CASSQRLAGGPAQETQYF
14	NA	NA	TRBV6-5	TRBJ2-1	TGTGCCAGCAGTATGGGACTGGAGGTAAATGAGCAGTTCTTC	CASSMGLEVNEQFF
15	TRBD1	NA	TRBV7-2	TRBJ2-7	TGTGCCAGCAGCGCCTACAACAGGGGATCCTCCGAGCAGTACTTC	CASSAYNRGSSEQYF